Following are 11 T cell receptor beta chains from one sample sequenced in a study of blood T cell repertoires in COVID-19. Profiled with immunoSEQ multiplex PCR; TCRdb holds only in-frame clones, not every one. Of approximately 120,000 clones listed, over 70% are singletons. Sequenced material: peripheral blood. These receptors all come from a man older than 75 with active or convalescent COVID-19.

This clone was counted between two and nine times. J is TRBJ2-5 and V is TRBV9; D is uncertain. CDR1 and CDR2 (germline): SGDLS, YYNGEE. Trimming left V 0 bases short and J 1 base short, with 7 bases between. The length of the CDR3 is 14 residues. CDR3 loop: CASSVDLAQETQYF. The CDR3 DNA is TGTGCCAGCAGCGTAGATCTGGCCCAAGAGACCCAGTACTTC.

The rearrangement joins TRBV5-6 to TRBJ2-2; TRBD1 agrees at 9 bases. Germline values: CDR1 SGHDT, CDR2 YYEEEE. The trim removed 4 bases at V and 1 base at J, leaving 2 bases unmatched. The CDR3 is 15 amino acids. CDR3 loop: CASSPGQGNTGELFF. The CDR3 DNA reads TGTGCCAGCAGCCCGGGACAGGGGAACACCGGGGAGCTGTTTTTT. The full variable domain, its missing parts supplied by reference TRBV5-6 and TRBJ2-2, is DAGVTQSPTHLIKTRGQQVTLRCSPKSGHDTVSWYQQALGQGPQFIFQYYEEEERQRGNFPDRFSGHQFPNYSSELNVNALLLGDSALYLCASSPGQGNTGELFFGEGSRLTVL.

This chain links TRBV7-2 with TRBJ2-3; 8 bases map to TRBD1. CDR1 and CDR2 (germline): SGHTA, FQGNSA. V was clipped by 3 bases and J by 3 bases; unmatched bases: 2. The CDR3 contains 14 residues. CDR3 bases: TGTGCCAGCAGCTTTGGACAGGGAACAGATACGCAGTATTTT. This sequence encodes CASSFGQGTDTQYF.

This chain links TRBV14 with TRBJ2-5; D uncertain. The ends were cut back, 0 bases at V and 5 bases at J, with 7 bases in the middle. CDR3 length: 13 amino acids. The V gene's germline CDR1 is SGHDN and CDR2 FVKESK. The DNA for the CDR3 is TGTGCCAGCAGCCAAGACCACGGGGAGACCCAGTACTTC. This translates into CASSQDHGETQYF.

About this clone: Other DNA sequences in this specimen translate into the identical CDR3. This sequence joins TRBV3-1 (or the pseudogene TRBV3-2) and TRBJ2-2; 9 nucleotides match TRBD1. This CDR3 has 15 amino acids. The ends lost 1 base at V and 3 bases at J; junction bases unmatched: 0. Germline values: CDR1 LGHDT, CDR2 YNNKEL (reference sequence). CDR3 DNA: TGTGCCAGCAGCCAAGGGACAGGGGACACCGGGGAGCTGTTTTTT. Translation gives CASSQGTGDTGELFF.

This sequence joins TRBV4-3 and TRBJ1-3; D unresolved. Trimming took 0 bases from V and 0 from J, leaving 9 bases between them. The CDR3 extends over 16 amino acids. Germline V gene sequence: CDR1 LGHNA, CDR2 YSLEER. The DNA of the CDR3 is TGCGCCAGCAGCCAAGACGGACTCCTCTCTGGAAACACCATATATTTT. Translated, it gives CASSQDGLLSGNTIYF.

The chain recombines TRBV4-2 with TRBJ2-7; TRBD2 matches at 9 bases. Germline CDR1 is LGHNA and CDR2 is YNFKEQ. The CDR3 is 14 amino acids. Trimming removed 5 bases from V and 6 bases from J; junction bases left unmatched: 8. The DNA for the CDR3 is TGTGCCAGCAGCGCGGTAGCGGGGGCCTCCGAGCAGTACTTC. Amino acids: CASSAVAGASEQYF.

On this clone: Within the sample, other DNA sequences also encode this same CDR3. The rearrangement links TRBV19 to TRBJ1-2; TRBD1 matches at 7 bases. Losses at the gene ends were 6 bases for V and 8 bases for J; bases not matched to a gene: 6. There are 12 residues in the CDR3. Germline CDR1 and CDR2: LNHDA and SQIVND (reference sequence). The CDR3 nucleotides read TGTGCCAGTAGGGGAACAGGGGACGGCTACACCTTC. Protein product: CASRGTGDGYTF.

The chain recombines TRBV5-1 with TRBJ1-2; D unresolved. V was trimmed by 3 bases and J by 8 bases, leaving 17 bases between them. Germline V gives CDR1 SGHRS, CDR2 YFSETQ. CDR3 length equals 14 residues. This CDR3 is CASSSTLELGGYTF. The CDR3 DNA follows: TGCGCCAGCAGCTCGACATTGGAACTGGGCGGCTACACCTTC.

V usage is TRBV4-3 and J usage is TRBJ1-1; D is undetermined. Trimming pared 1 base from V and 0 bases from J, leaving 12 bases between. Per the germline V gene, CDR1 is LGHNA and CDR2 is YSLEER. The CDR3 consists of 16 residues. CDR3 loop: CASSQGAGILNTEAFF. In DNA form, the CDR3 reads TGCGCCAGCAGCCAAGGAGCCGGGATACTGAACACTGAAGCTTTCTTT.

The gene calls are TRBV4-1 and TRBJ1-2, with D unclear. Trimming removed 4 bases from V and 5 bases from J, with 14 bases in between. This CDR3 contains 14 residues. Germline loops: CDR1 MGHRA, CDR2 YSYEKL. The CDR3 sequence is CASSPPKGGYGYTF. The CDR3 DNA follows: TGCGCCAGCAGCCCCCCCAAGGGAGGATATGGCTACACCTTC.